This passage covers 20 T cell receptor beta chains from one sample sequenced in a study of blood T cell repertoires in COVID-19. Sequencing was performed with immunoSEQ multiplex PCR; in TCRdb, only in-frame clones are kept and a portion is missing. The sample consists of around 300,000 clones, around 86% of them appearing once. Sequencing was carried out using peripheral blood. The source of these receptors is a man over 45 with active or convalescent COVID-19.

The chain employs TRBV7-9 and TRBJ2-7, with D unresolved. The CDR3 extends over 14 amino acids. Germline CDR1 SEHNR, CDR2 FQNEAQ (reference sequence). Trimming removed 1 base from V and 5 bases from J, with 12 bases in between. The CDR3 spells CASSLVSTANEQYF. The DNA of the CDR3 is TGTGCCAGCAGCTTAGTTTCTACAGCCAACGAGCAGTACTTC. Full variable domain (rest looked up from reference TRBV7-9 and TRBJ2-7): DTGVSQNPRHKITKRGQNVTFRCDPISEHNRLYWYRQTLGQGPEFLTYFQNEAQLEKSRLLSDRFSAERPKGSFSTLEIQRTEQGDSAMYLCASSLVSTANEQYFGPGTRLTVT.

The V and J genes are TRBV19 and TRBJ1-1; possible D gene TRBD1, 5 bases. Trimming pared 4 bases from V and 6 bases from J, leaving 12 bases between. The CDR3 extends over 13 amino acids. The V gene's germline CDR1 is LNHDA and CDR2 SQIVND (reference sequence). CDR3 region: CASSTGEGSEAFF. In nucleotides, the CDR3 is TGTGCCAGTAGTACGGGGGAGGGATCTGAAGCTTTCTTT.

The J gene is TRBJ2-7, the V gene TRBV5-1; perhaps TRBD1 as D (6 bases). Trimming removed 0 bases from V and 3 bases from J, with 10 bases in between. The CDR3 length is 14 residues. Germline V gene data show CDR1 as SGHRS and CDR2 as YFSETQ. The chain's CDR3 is CASSLAAGDYEQYF. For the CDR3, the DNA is TGCGCCAGCAGCTTGGCAGCAGGGGACTACGAGCAGTACTTC.

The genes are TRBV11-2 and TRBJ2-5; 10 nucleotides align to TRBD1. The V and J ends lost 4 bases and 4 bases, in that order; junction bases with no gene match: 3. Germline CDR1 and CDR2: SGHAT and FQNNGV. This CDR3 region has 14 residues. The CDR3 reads CASSWDRGGETQYF. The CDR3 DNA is TGTGCCAGCAGCTGGGACAGGGGCGGAGAGACCCAGTACTTC.

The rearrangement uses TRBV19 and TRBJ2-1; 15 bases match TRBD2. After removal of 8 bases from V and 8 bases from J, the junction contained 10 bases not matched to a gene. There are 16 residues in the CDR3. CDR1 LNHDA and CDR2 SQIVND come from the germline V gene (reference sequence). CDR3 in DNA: TGTGCCAGTGGACTAGCGGGAGGGGCGGGTAGAGATGAGCAGTTCTTC. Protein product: CASGLAGGAGRDEQFF.

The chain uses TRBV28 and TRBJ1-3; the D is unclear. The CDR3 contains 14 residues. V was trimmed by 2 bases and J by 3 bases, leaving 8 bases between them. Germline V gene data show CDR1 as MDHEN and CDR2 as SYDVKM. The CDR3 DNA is TGTGCCAGCAGTTTAGGAGGGTTTGGAAACACCATATATTTT. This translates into CASSLGGFGNTIYF.

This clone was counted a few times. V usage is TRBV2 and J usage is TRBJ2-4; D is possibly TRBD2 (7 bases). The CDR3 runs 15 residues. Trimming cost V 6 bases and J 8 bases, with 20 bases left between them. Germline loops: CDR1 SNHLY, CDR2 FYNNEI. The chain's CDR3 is CASREVLTGRDIQYF. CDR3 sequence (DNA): TGTGCCAGCAGGGAGGTCCTCACAGGGAGGGACATTCAGTACTTC. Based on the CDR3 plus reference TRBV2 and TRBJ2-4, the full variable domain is EPEVTQTPSHQVTQMGQEVILRCVPISNHLYFYWYRQILGQKVEFLVSFYNNEISEKSEIFDDQFSVERPDGSNFTLKIRSTKLEDSAMYFCASREVLTGRDIQYFGAGTRLSVL.

In nucleotides, the CDR3 is TGTGCCAGCAGCCGGGACAGGGTCACCGGGGAGCTGTTTTTT. The encoded protein is CASSRDRVTGELFF. This chain uses TRBV3-1 (or the pseudogene TRBV3-2) with TRBJ2-2; 9 nucleotides match TRBD1. Unmatched junction bases numbered 1, after V lost 4 bases and J lost 4 bases. Germline V gene sequence: CDR1 LGHDT, CDR2 YNNKEL (reference sequence). The CDR3 spans 14 residues.

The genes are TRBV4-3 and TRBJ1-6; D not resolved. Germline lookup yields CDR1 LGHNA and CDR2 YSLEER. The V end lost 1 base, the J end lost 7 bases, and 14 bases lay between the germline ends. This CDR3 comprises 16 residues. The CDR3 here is CASSQGRTVVNSPLHF. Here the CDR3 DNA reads TGCGCCAGCAGCCAAGGGAGAACCGTCGTAAATTCACCCCTCCACTTT.

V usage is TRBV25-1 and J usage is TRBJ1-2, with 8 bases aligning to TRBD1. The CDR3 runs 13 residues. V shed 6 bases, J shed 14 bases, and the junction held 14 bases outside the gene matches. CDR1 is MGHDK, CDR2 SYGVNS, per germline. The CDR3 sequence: CASSANRGIIETF. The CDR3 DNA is TGTGCCAGCAGCGCTAACAGGGGGATCATCGAAACCTTC.

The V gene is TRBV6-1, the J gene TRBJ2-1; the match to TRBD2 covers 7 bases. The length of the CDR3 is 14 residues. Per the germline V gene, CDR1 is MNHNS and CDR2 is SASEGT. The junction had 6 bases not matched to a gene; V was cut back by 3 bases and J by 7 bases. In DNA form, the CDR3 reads TGTGCCAGCAGTGAGATAACGGGAGGAAATGAGCAGTTCTTC. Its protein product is CASSEITGGNEQFF.

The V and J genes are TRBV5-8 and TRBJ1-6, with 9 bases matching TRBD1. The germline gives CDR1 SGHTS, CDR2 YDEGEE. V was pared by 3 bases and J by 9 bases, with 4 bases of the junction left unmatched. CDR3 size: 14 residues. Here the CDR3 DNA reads TGTGCCAGCAGCTGGGACAGGGAGGGTTCACCCCTCCACTTT. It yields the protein CASSWDREGSPLHF.

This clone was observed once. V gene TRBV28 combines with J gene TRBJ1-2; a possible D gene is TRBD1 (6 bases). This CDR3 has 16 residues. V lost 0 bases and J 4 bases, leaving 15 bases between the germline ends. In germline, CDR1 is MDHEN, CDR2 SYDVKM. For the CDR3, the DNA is TGTGCCAGCAGTTTATGGGTAGGGGGGGAGAGCTATGGCTACACCTTC. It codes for CASSLWVGGESYGYTF.

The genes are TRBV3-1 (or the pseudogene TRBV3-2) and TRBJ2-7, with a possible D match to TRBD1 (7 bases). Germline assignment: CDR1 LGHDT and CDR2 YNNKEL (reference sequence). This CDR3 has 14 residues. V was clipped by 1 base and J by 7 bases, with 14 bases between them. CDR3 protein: CASSQVEGAGEQYF. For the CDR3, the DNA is TGTGCCAGCAGCCAAGTGGAGGGGGCGGGGGAGCAGTACTTC.

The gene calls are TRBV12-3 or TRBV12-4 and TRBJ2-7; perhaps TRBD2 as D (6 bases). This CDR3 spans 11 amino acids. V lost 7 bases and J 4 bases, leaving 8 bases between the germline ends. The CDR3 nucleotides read TGTGCCAGCACCCGGGGGTACGAGCAGTACTTC. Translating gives CASTRGYEQYF.

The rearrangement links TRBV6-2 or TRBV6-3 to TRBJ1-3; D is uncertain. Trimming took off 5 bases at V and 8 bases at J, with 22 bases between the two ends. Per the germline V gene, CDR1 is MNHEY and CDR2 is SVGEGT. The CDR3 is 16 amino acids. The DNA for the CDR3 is TGTGCCAGCAGTAGTCCTGTTTTGCGGAACGAGGACACCATATATTTT. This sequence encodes CASSSPVLRNEDTIYF.

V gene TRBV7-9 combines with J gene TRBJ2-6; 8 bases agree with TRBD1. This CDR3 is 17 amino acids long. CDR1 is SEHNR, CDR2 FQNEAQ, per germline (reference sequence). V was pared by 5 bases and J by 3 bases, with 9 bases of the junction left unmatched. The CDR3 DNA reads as TGTGCCAGCAGCAAGCGGACAGGGAGGCGTGGGGCCAACGTCCTGACTTTC. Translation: CASSKRTGRRGANVLTF.

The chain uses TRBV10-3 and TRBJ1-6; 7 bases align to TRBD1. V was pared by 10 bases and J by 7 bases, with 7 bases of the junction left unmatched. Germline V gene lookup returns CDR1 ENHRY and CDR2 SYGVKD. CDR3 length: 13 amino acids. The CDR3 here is CASTTGVNSPLHF. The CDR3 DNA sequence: TGTGCCAGTACAACAGGGGTAAATTCACCCCTCCACTTT.

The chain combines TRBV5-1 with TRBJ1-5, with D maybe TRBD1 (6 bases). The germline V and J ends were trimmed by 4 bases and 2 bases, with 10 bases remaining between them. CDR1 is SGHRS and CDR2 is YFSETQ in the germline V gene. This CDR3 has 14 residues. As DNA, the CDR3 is TGCGCCAGCAGCCCAGGGGTTGGCAATCAGCCCCAGCATTTT. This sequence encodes CASSPGVGNQPQHF.

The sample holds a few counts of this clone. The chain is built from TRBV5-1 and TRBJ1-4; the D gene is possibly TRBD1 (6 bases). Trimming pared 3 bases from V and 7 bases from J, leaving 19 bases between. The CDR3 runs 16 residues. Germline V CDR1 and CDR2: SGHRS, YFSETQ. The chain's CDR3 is CASSSGDRDRSEKLFF. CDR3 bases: TGCGCCAGCAGCTCAGGGGACCGGGACCGTAGTGAAAAACTGTTTTTT.